Listed here is a single TCR beta chain. Its specificity is not known. These data are taken from a study of T-cell reconstitution after alpha-beta-depleted transplantation in children. Unique molecular identifiers were used in preparing the TCRbeta library. MiXCR, applied by TCRdb to the PCR reads, yields one record per CDR3 protein. The table has about 580,000 distinct CDR3 sequences, roughly 30% seen once; the top ten hold approximately 33%. Germline CDR1 MDHEN, CDR2 SYDVKM. V trimming: 7 bases; J trimming: 3 bases; junction bases outside the gene matches: 3. CDR3 size: 13 residues. Regarding the study as a whole: Approximately two months post-transplant, alpha-beta T cells reportedly originated from several hundred expanded graft clones.

The chain employs TRBV28 and TRBJ2-1; 7 nucleotides match TRBD1. This TCR derives from a boy younger than two with Wiskott-Aldrich syndrome, due to receive a stem cell transplant. Sequences were derived from PBMCs, sampled before TCRalphabeta/CD19-depleted stem cell transplant. The CDR3, as DNA: TGTGCCAGCAAACGGGACAGCTACAATGAGCAGTTCTTC. Protein sequence: CASKRDSYNEQFF.